The 10 T cell receptor beta chains listed next were all sequenced from one sample in a study of chemoradiotherapy in HPV16-positive cancers. Repertoires were generated with immunoSEQ multiplex PCR, while TCRdb's copy carries only in-frame clones and drops some. In the table there are approximately 58,000 clones, about 88% of which are singletons. The sequenced sample was blood, obtained from a patient who underwent chemoradiotherapy. These receptors were obtained from a human donor with HPV-associated anogenital cancer.

The rearrangement links TRBV21-1 to TRBJ2-5. TRBV21-1 is marked as a pseudogene. The CDR3 sequence is 13 residues long. CDR3 sequence (DNA): TGTGCCAGCCCCTCGGACGGAGAAGAGACCCAGTACTTC. Protein sequence: CASPSDGEETQYF.

The chain employs TRBV27 and TRBJ2-7, with D possibly being TRBD1 (6 bases). The germline V gene has CDR1 MNHEY and CDR2 SMNVEV (reference sequence). V lost 2 bases and J lost 2, with 13 bases in between. This CDR3 has 15 amino acids. The CDR3 protein is CASSLQGTLAYEQYF. Written as DNA, the CDR3 is TGTGCCAGCAGTTTACAGGGGACCTTAGCCTACGAGCAGTACTTC.

The V and J genes are TRBV5-1 and TRBJ2-3; D not certain. CDR1 SGHRS and CDR2 YFSETQ come from the germline V gene. The V end lost 0 bases, the J end lost 0 bases, and 11 bases lay between the germline ends. The CDR3 consists of 16 residues. The CDR3 DNA reads TGCGCCAGCAGCTTGGATCGGGTCATCAGCACAGATACGCAGTATTTT. It yields the protein CASSLDRVISTDTQYF.

The rearrangement links TRBV19 to TRBJ2-5; D may be TRBD1 or TRBD2 (6 bases each). Germline assignment: CDR1 LNHDA and CDR2 SQIVND (reference sequence). There are 16 residues in the CDR3. The V end lost 2 bases, the J end lost 2 bases, and 15 bases lay between the germline ends. In DNA form, the CDR3 reads TGTGCCAGTAGTATAACAGGAGGGGGAGGACAAGAGACCCAGTACTTC. Translating gives CASSITGGGGQETQYF.

V usage is TRBV7-2 and J usage is TRBJ2-5, with 9 bases that match TRBD1. Germline V gene lookup returns CDR1 SGHTA and CDR2 FQGNSA. The CDR3 is 15 residues long. The V segment lost 2 bases and the J segment 5 bases; nucleotides outside the gene matches: 6. The CDR3 loop reads CASSLRTGATETQYF. The CDR3 DNA sequence: TGTGCCAGCAGCTTAAGGACAGGGGCTACGGAGACCCAGTACTTC.

The V gene is TRBV9, the J gene TRBJ2-7, with D possibly TRBD2 on 5 matching bases. CDR3 length: 14 residues. The V gene's germline CDR1 is SGDLS and CDR2 YYNGEE. V was cut by 0 bases and J by 5 bases, with 12 bases left in between. This CDR3 reads CASSVEARADEQYF. The CDR3, as DNA: TGTGCCAGCAGCGTAGAAGCGAGAGCGGACGAGCAGTACTTC.

This clone has only a few counts. This sequence joins TRBV15 and TRBJ2-2, with no clear D. This CDR3 has 15 amino acids. Germline-derived CDR1 and CDR2 are LNHNV and YYDKDF (reference sequence). Trimming stripped 1 base from V and 6 bases from J, with 12 bases between. This chain's CDR3 is CATSRGSGDAGELFF. In DNA form, the CDR3 reads TGTGCCACCAGCAGAGGTAGTGGGGATGCCGGGGAGCTGTTTTTT.

This clone was detected only once. This chain connects TRBV11-3 to TRBJ1-1; TRBD1 is a possible D gene (6 bases). CDR1 and CDR2 from the germline V gene are SGHNT and YENEEA. This CDR3 is 14 amino acids long. V lost 5 bases and J lost 5, with 15 bases in between. In DNA form, the CDR3 reads TGTGCCAGCAGCCTCGGGGGGCGGATTACTGAAGCTTTCTTT. Translating gives CASSLGGRITEAFF.

The J gene is TRBJ1-2, the V gene TRBV30; no clear D gene. Trimming removed 0 bases at V and 8 bases at J, with 13 bases between. This CDR3 is 13 amino acids long. CDR1 and CDR2 from the germline V gene are GTSNPN and SVGIG (reference sequence). In nucleotides, the CDR3 is TGTGCCTGGAGTGTGAGCGGACGAAGCGGCTACACCTTC. It encodes CAWSVSGRSGYTF. The whole variable domain, remainder taken from reference TRBV30 and TRBJ1-2, is SQTIHQWPATLVQPVGSPLSLECTVEGTSNPNLYWYRQAAGRGLQLLFYSVGIGQISSEVPQNLSASRPQDRQFILSSKKLLLSDSGFYLCAWSVSGRSGYTFGSGTRLTVV.

This rearrangement joins TRBV30 to TRBJ2-7, with D maybe TRBD1 (5 bases). V lost 4 bases and J lost 6, with 16 bases in between. This CDR3 is built from 13 residues. Germline V CDR1 and CDR2: GTSNPN, SVGIG (reference sequence). The CDR3 loop reads CAWKAVSQGEQYF. The CDR3 DNA follows: TGTGCCTGGAAGGCGGTCAGTCAGGGCGAGCAGTACTTC.